The 21 T cell receptor beta chains below all came from one sample that was sequenced in a study of identical twins. Via MiXCR, TCRdb re-called the 5' RACE reads, giving one row per CDR3 protein. The sample yields about 470,000 distinct CDR3 sequences, roughly 26% seen once. These same data were also listed under a study on T cells expressing NK-cell markers.

Sample: CD4+ T cells sorted from blood. All receptors derive from a young woman in good health.

The chain links TRBV7-9 to TRBJ2-5; D might be TRBD1 (6 bases). V shed 5 bases and J shed 2 bases, with 9 bases lying between them. Looked up from germline, CDR1 is SEHNR and CDR2 is FQNEAQ (reference sequence). The CDR3 runs to 13 residues. DNA of the CDR3: TGTGCCAGCAGCGCCGGGACACAAGAGACCCAGTACTTC. Protein product: CASSAGTQETQYF. Complete variable domain (other parts from reference TRBV7-9 and TRBJ2-5): DTGVSQNPRHKITKRGQNVTFRCDPISEHNRLYWYRQTLGQGPEFLTYFQNEAQLEKSRLLSDRFSAERPKGSFSTLEIQRTEQGDSAMYLCASSAGTQETQYFGPGTRLLVL.

This clonotype was observed a handful of times. The rearrangement links TRBV24-1 to TRBJ1-5; no reliable D call. Per germline, CDR1 KGHDR and CDR2 SFDVKD. V dropped 1 base and J dropped 5 bases, with 23 bases sitting between them. The CDR3 totals 19 residues. The CDR3 is CATSDFESQALCMDQPQHF. Here the CDR3 DNA reads TGTGCCACCAGTGATTTCGAATCTCAAGCCCTCTGTATGGATCAGCCCCAGCATTTT.

The chain employs TRBV5-1 and TRBJ2-5, with unresolved D. CDR1 is SGHRS, CDR2 YFSETQ, per germline. CDR3 size: 13 residues. Trimming took 5 bases from V and 1 from J, leaving 9 bases between them. The CDR3 sequence is CASRDPFQETQYF. DNA for the CDR3: TGCGCCAGCAGGGACCCGTTCCAAGAGACCCAGTACTTC.

This rearrangement joins TRBV12-3 or TRBV12-4 to TRBJ2-1; the match to TRBD1 covers 8 bases. Trimming cost V 6 bases and J 6 bases; bases outside gene matches: 7. The CDR3 runs 14 residues. CDR3 amino acids: CASRKTGVINEQFF. The CDR3 DNA reads TGTGCCAGCAGGAAGACAGGGGTAATCAATGAGCAGTTCTTC.

The table lists this clonotype with a few counts. V gene TRBV5-1 combines with J gene TRBJ2-3, with D possibly being TRBD1 or TRBD2 (5 bases each). Between the trimmed V and J ends, which lost 0 bases and 12 bases, there was a span of 17 bases. CDR3 length: 14 amino acids. Germline lookup yields CDR1 SGHRS and CDR2 YFSETQ. The CDR3 region has the DNA TGCGCCAGCAGCTTGGCCCGGGACCGCCAACCTCAGTATTTT. This translates into CASSLARDRQPQYF.

V gene TRBV7-2 combines with J gene TRBJ2-1, with 14 bases that match TRBD2. V lost 4 bases to trimming and J lost 9 bases; unmatched junction nucleotides: 8. The CDR3 extends over 16 amino acids. CDR1 and CDR2 (germline): SGHTA, FQGNSA. In DNA, the CDR3 is TGTGCCAGCAGCTCGCCGGGACTAGCGGGAGAGGGTGAGCAGTTCTTC. Encoded protein: CASSSPGLAGEGEQFF. The full variable domain, its missing parts supplied by reference TRBV7-2 and TRBJ2-1, is GAGVSQSPSNKVTEKGKDVELRCDPISGHTALYWYRQSLGQGLEFLIYFQGNSAPDKSGLPSDRFSAERTGGSVSTLTIQRTQQEDSAVYLCASSSPGLAGEGEQFFGPGTRLTVL.

CDR3 coding DNA: TGTGCCAGCAGCCCCGAAACCAATTCACCCCTCCACTTT. This translates into CASSPETNSPLHF. This chain links TRBV6-1 with TRBJ1-6; D is unresolved. CDR1 and CDR2 from the germline V gene are MNHNS and SASEGT. Trimming left V 6 bases short and J 7 bases short, with 10 bases between. The CDR3 covers 13 residues.

This clonotype was recorded a few times. This chain joins TRBV12-3 or TRBV12-4 and TRBJ2-4; D possibly corresponds to TRBD2 (5 bases). V was pared by 6 bases and J by 7 bases, with 13 bases between. The CDR3 sequence is 13 residues long. The CDR3, as DNA: TGTGCCAGCAGCTCTTCCGGGGTCAACATTCAGTACTTC. It encodes CASSSSGVNIQYF.

V is TRBV29-1 and J is TRBJ1-2; no definite D call. The CDR3 extends over 12 amino acids. Germline lookup yields CDR1 SQVTM and CDR2 ANQGSEA. Deletions cut 5 bases from V and 2 bases from J, with 9 bases between. CDR3 sequence (DNA): TGCAGCGTTCAGCAGGAAAACTATGGCTACACCTTC. It specifies CSVQQENYGYTF.

In its sample, this clonotype was seen a few times. The CDR3 sequence: CATSRAPQGSNQPQHF. The CDR3 DNA is TGTGCCACCAGCAGAGCGCCCCAAGGAAGCAATCAGCCCCAGCATTTT. V gene TRBV15 combines with J gene TRBJ1-5; the D is unclear. CDR3 length: 16 residues. V lost 1 base and J lost 1, with 11 bases in between. The germline CDR1 and CDR2 sequences are LNHNV and YYDKDF (reference sequence).

The V call is TRBV4-2, the J call TRBJ2-3; 10 nucleotides line up with TRBD2. This CDR3 spans 18 amino acids. V dropped 4 bases and J dropped 3; count of bases not matched to a gene: 13. Germline lookup yields CDR1 LGHNA and CDR2 YNFKEQ. CDR3 loop: CASSPGGASGSMTDTQYF. The CDR3 region has the DNA TGTGCCAGCAGCCCCGGTGGGGCTAGCGGGAGTATGACAGATACGCAGTATTTT.

This clonotype was seen a handful of times. The chain uses TRBV12-3 or TRBV12-4 and TRBJ2-3; D ambiguous. Trimming stripped 5 bases from V and 0 bases from J, with 15 bases between. There are 16 residues in the CDR3. The CDR3 region has the DNA TGTGCCAGCAGTCTTCAGACGTCTACTAGCACAGATACGCAGTATTTT. Residues: CASSLQTSTSTDTQYF.

In its sample, this clonotype was seen a few times. The chain recombines TRBV14 with TRBJ2-3; no firm D call. CDR1 and CDR2 from the germline V gene are SGHDN and FVKESK. This CDR3 comprises 14 residues. Trimming pared 3 bases from V and 0 bases from J, leaving 7 bases between. CDR3 in DNA: TGTGCCAGCAGCCAGAGGCCTAGCACAGATACGCAGTATTTT. The encoded protein is CASSQRPSTDTQYF.

The V and J genes are TRBV10-3 and TRBJ2-5; D assignment may be TRBD1 or TRBD2 (5 bases each). The V gene's germline CDR1 is ENHRY and CDR2 SYGVKD. V gave up 6 bases and J gave up 2 bases, with 13 bases separating them. This CDR3 contains 14 residues. The CDR3 spells CAIRKDGGQETQYF. The DNA for the CDR3 is TGTGCCATCAGAAAAGATGGGGGTCAAGAGACCCAGTACTTC.

The genes are TRBV7-3 and TRBJ2-2; 15 bases align to TRBD2. V lost 5 bases, J lost 0 bases, and 1 base stayed unmatched. Germline CDR1 reads SGHTA; CDR2 reads FQGTGA. The CDR3 totals 17 residues. The DNA of the CDR3 is TGTGCCAGCAGCCGGACTAGCGGGGGGGCGAACACCGGGGAGCTGTTTTTT. This gives the protein CASSRTSGGANTGELFF.

The gene calls are TRBV5-5 and TRBJ2-7; D gene ambiguous. Germline CDR1 is SGHKS and CDR2 is YYEKEE (reference sequence). The CDR3 length is 13 residues. Trimming stripped 4 bases from V and 7 bases from J, with 15 bases between. The CDR3: CASSRKTCREQYF. The CDR3 DNA reads TGTGCCAGCAGCCGTAAGACCTGCCGGGAGCAGTACTTC.

This chain uses TRBV5-1 with TRBJ1-6; D not certain. This CDR3 has 13 amino acids. The V end lost 5 bases, the J end lost 8 bases, and 11 bases lay between the germline ends. CDR1 SGHRS and CDR2 YFSETQ come from the germline V gene. CDR3: CASSRGSDSPLHF. For the CDR3, the DNA is TGCGCCAGCAGTCGTGGCAGTGATTCACCCCTCCACTTT. Drawing the rest from reference TRBV5-1 and TRBJ1-6, the complete variable domain is KAGVTQTPRYLIKTRGQQVTLSCSPISGHRSVSWYQQTPGQGLQFLFEYFSETQRNKGNFPGRFSGRQFSNSRSEMNVSTLELGDSALYLCASSRGSDSPLHFGNGTRLTVT.

The rearrangement uses TRBV6-1 and TRBJ2-3, with 8 bases identical to TRBD2. This CDR3 region has 14 residues. V lost 7 bases and J lost 0; bases outside the gene matches: 3. Germline V gene data show CDR1 as MNHNS and CDR2 as SASEGT. The CDR3 DNA is TGTGCCAGCAAGAGCGGGAGCAGCACAGATACGCAGTATTTT. Translating it yields CASKSGSSTDTQYF.

The rearrangement links TRBV2 to TRBJ2-3; 8 nucleotides agree with TRBD1. Per germline, CDR1 SNHLY and CDR2 FYNNEI. The CDR3 runs 12 residues. With V trimmed by 9 bases and J by 6 bases, 5 bases remained unmatched. This chain's CDR3 is CARTGVGDTQYF. The CDR3 nucleotides read TGTGCCAGGACAGGGGTGGGGGATACGCAGTATTTT.

This clonotype was found many times. The chain carries TRBV6-1 and TRBJ1-5, with unresolved D. The V gene lost 6 bases and the J gene lost 0 bases, with 15 bases spanning the gap. CDR3 size: 16 residues. Per the germline V gene, CDR1 is MNHNS and CDR2 is SASEGT. CDR3 protein: CASSPGRHYSNQPQHF. The DNA for the CDR3 is TGTGCCAGCAGCCCAGGCAGACATTATAGCAATCAGCCCCAGCATTTT.

This clonotype was seen a handful of times. The chain couples TRBV15 to TRBJ1-1; D gene ambiguous. CDR1 and CDR2 from the germline V gene are LNHNV and YYDKDF (reference sequence). The CDR3 is 13 residues long. Trimming left V 3 bases short and J 0 bases short, with 5 bases between. CDR3 residues: CATSRDLNTEAFF. The CDR3 DNA is TGTGCCACCAGCAGGGATCTGAACACTGAAGCTTTCTTT.